This T cell receptor (beta chain) was sequenced during a study of radiation and T cells in renal cell carcinoma. Time point in this sample: baseline pretreatment blood. Indicated treatment: 15 Gy SBRT to primary tumor, nephrectomy 4 weeks later. Serial blood draws occurred at baseline and 2 and 4 weeks post-SBRT. CDR1 is MNHEY and CDR2 is SVGAGI in the germline V gene. Trimming stripped 6 bases from V and 7 bases from J, with 11 bases between. The CDR3 has 12 amino acids. The table came from immunoSEQ multiplex PCR; TCRdb's copy has only in-frame clones and leaves some out. The sample includes 100,000 to 150,000 clones, about four fifths of them seen just once.

The sequence was obtained from an older woman with renal cell carcinoma. This rearrangement joins TRBV6-5 to TRBJ2-3, with D unclear. The source material was blood, sampled from a patient whose treatment included radiotherapy and nephrectomy. CDR3 loop: CASSTTDNTQYF. CDR3 DNA sequence: TGTGCCAGCAGCACGACTGACAATACGCAGTATTTT.